Described below is a single T cell receptor (beta chain) sequence and its context. In TCRdb, the 5' RACE reads were re-called with MiXCR into one record per CDR3 protein. The table lists about 58,000 distinct CDR3 sequences, around 13% of them singletons. This specimen belongs to a study of early T cells in non-severe SARS-CoV-2 infection. CDR3 length: 14 residues. The V end lost 5 bases, the J end lost 5 bases, and 14 bases lay between the germline ends. Germline V gene data show CDR1 as SNHLY and CDR2 as FYNNEI. This sample comprised whole blood, obtained at baseline. The receptor comes from an adult who was a healthcare worker with PCR-confirmed SARS-CoV-2 infection or an uninfected control (not recorded which). The donor label of this sample is uncertain. J is TRBJ2-3 and V is TRBV2; D is perhaps TRBD1 (6 bases). CDR3 sequence: CASSPGQVLDTQYF. In DNA, the CDR3 is TGTGCCAGCAGTCCGGGACAAGTCTTAGATACGCAGTATTTT. Full variable domain (remainder filled in from reference TRBV2 and TRBJ2-3): EPEVTQTPSHQVTQMGQEVILRCVPISNHLYFYWYRQILGQKVEFLVSFYNNEISEKSEIFDDQFSVERPDGSNFTLKIRSTKLEDSAMYFCASSPGQVLDTQYFGPGTRLTVL.